The clone carrying this T cell receptor (beta chain) showed up just once. The antigen remains undetermined. TCRdb reprocessed the reads via MiXCR and lists one record per CDR3 protein. The sample carries around 210,000 distinct CDR3 sequences, approximately 7% recorded once. This sample is drawn from a study of T cell repertoires in cytomegalovirus infection. In the study overall: Both CMV infection and a matching HLA type were indicated by public TCR beta signatures. Study-wide points: HLA-C-restricted CMV-specific TCR beta clonotypes prevailed in the ex vivo response. Pooled public TCR beta family frequency picked out CMV carriers with the relevant HLA.

CDR1 and CDR2 (germline): SNHLY, FYNNEI. Trimming removed 5 bases from V and 1 base from J, with 8 bases in between. CDR3 length equals 13 residues. V is TRBV2 and J is TRBJ1-1; unclear D gene. The sequence came from a human donor in good health (CMV status not recorded). Some clones in this sample may be carry-over from other donors' samples. The material sequenced was PBMCs. The CDR3 DNA follows: TGTGCCAGCAGTAAAAATGGGAACACTGAAGCTTTCTTT. Translation gives CASSKNGNTEAFF.